The 22 T cell receptor beta chains in this list originate from one sample, sequenced in a study of cytomegalovirus exposure and HLA in healthy donors. The PCR ran on 60 Vbeta and 13 Jbeta primers. Assay: immunoSEQ multiplex PCR; the TCRdb copy retains only in-frame clones and omits some. The sample has approximately 180,000 clones; 84% are singletons. Input material: PBMCs. The receptor set was obtained from a girl aged 5-17 years in good health and CMV-seropositive.

This clone showed up just once. This chain joins TRBV4-1 and TRBJ2-1; 9 bases agree with TRBD2. This CDR3 spans 16 amino acids. J gave up 4 bases and V 0 bases, and 4 bases lay outside the gene matches. CDR1 and CDR2 from the germline V gene are MGHRA and YSYEKL. The DNA of the CDR3 is TGCGCCAGCAGCCAAGAACCGACTAGCGGTTACAATGAGCAGTTCTTC. The encoded protein is CASSQEPTSGYNEQFF.

The CDR3 region has the DNA TGTGCCAGCAGCTCCCGACAGGGAAAGAACGAAAAACTGTTTTTT. Translation gives CASSSRQGKNEKLFF. The rearrangement joins TRBV5-4 to TRBJ1-4; 7 positions match TRBD1. The CDR3 is 15 amino acids. V lost 3 bases to trimming and J lost 8 bases; unmatched junction nucleotides: 10. The germline V gene has CDR1 SGHNT and CDR2 YYREEE (reference sequence).

The rearrangement links TRBV13 to TRBJ2-6; possibly TRBD1 for D (5 bases). V gave up 5 bases and J gave up 4 bases, with 12 bases separating them. CDR3 size: 15 residues. Looked up from germline, CDR1 is PRHDT and CDR2 is FYEKMQ (reference sequence). CDR3 region: CASSHRTPGANVLTF. CDR3 DNA: TGTGCCAGCAGCCATCGGACACCCGGGGCCAACGTCCTGACTTTC.

V usage is TRBV2 and J usage is TRBJ1-4; possibly TRBD1 for D (6 bases). Germline V gene lookup returns CDR1 SNHLY and CDR2 FYNNEI. The CDR3 length is 15 residues. Trimming stripped 6 bases from V and 5 bases from J, with 16 bases between. The CDR3 here is CASSGDRRKNEKLFF. The DNA of the CDR3 is TGTGCCAGCAGCGGTGACAGGCGGAAGAATGAAAAACTGTTTTTT.

This CDR3 reads CATSRPQENTEAFF. As DNA, the CDR3 is TGTGCCACCAGCAGACCACAGGAGAACACTGAAGCTTTCTTT. J is TRBJ1-1 and V is TRBV15, with D possibly matching TRBD1 (5 bases). The CDR3 extends over 14 amino acids. Trimming took 2 bases from V and 1 from J, leaving 8 bases between them. Germline V CDR1 and CDR2: LNHNV, YYDKDF (reference sequence).

CDR3 region: CASSFRTGYNEKLFF. As DNA, the CDR3 is TGTGCCAGCAGTTTTCGGACAGGGTATAATGAAAAACTGTTTTTT. The chain couples TRBV27 to TRBJ1-4, with 8 bases fitting TRBD1. The CDR3 loop spans 15 amino acids. Germline-derived CDR1 and CDR2 are MNHEY and SMNVEV (reference sequence). The V segment lost 3 bases and the J segment 4 bases; nucleotides outside the gene matches: 4.

The chain joins TRBV6-1 to TRBJ2-1; possible D gene TRBD2, 5 bases. The CDR3 runs to 15 residues. V gave up 6 bases and J gave up 3 bases, with 15 bases separating them. The germline V gene has CDR1 MNHNS and CDR2 SASEGT. CDR3 in amino acids: CASSSKTGYYNEQFF. The CDR3 DNA is TGTGCCAGCAGCTCAAAAACGGGGTACTACAATGAGCAGTTCTTC.

The gene calls are TRBV10-3 and TRBJ2-4; 7 bases agree with TRBD1. Germline assignment: CDR1 ENHRY and CDR2 SYGVKD. V trimming: 5 bases; J trimming: 1 base; junction bases outside the gene matches: 5. This CDR3 is 15 amino acids long. CDR3 in DNA: TGTGCCATCAGTTTGTCGACAGGGGCCAAAAACATTCAGTACTTC. Residues: CAISLSTGAKNIQYF.

This clone was found once. The genes are TRBV7-8 and TRBJ1-2; 7 nucleotides agree with TRBD1. The germline CDR1 and CDR2 sequences are SGHVS and FQNEAQ. With 5 bases clipped from V and 3 bases from J, the junction kept 6 bases outside the gene matches. This CDR3 has 14 amino acids. This CDR3 reads CASSLQGTDYGYTF. The CDR3 region has the DNA TGTGCCAGCAGCCTCCAGGGGACAGACTATGGCTACACCTTC.

The chain recombines TRBV2 with TRBJ2-6; D possibly corresponds to TRBD1 (6 bases). This CDR3 has 17 residues. Trimming shortened V by 6 bases and J by 0 bases, and 15 bases separated the two germline ends. The germline gives CDR1 SNHLY, CDR2 FYNNEI. The CDR3 coding sequence is TGTGCCAGCAGGCCACAGGGTCTCATCTCTGGGGCCAACGTCCTGACTTTC. Amino acids: CASRPQGLISGANVLTF.

The chain joins TRBV7-8 to TRBJ2-1; 12 nucleotides align to TRBD2. Trimming removed 5 bases from V and 9 bases from J; junction bases left unmatched: 8. CDR3 length: 15 amino acids. Germline CDR1 and CDR2: SGHVS and FQNEAQ. The CDR3 DNA is TGTGCCAGCAGCCGGGCTAGCGGGGGGGCCGGTGAGCAGTTCTTC. It codes for CASSRASGGAGEQFF.

The chain recombines TRBV15 with TRBJ1-1; D not resolved. The CDR3 runs 15 residues. Trimming shortened V by 3 bases and J by 2 bases, and 13 bases separated the two germline ends. Germline V gives CDR1 LNHNV, CDR2 YYDKDF (reference sequence). CDR3 residues: CATSSKAKVNTEAFF. CDR3 DNA: TGTGCCACCAGCAGCAAAGCGAAGGTAAACACTGAAGCTTTCTTT.

This clone was counted many times. The chain is built from TRBV7-9 and TRBJ1-1; TRBD1 aligns across 8 bases. Germline V gene lookup returns CDR1 SEHNR and CDR2 FQNEAQ (reference sequence). The length of the CDR3 is 16 residues. Trimming removed 1 base from V and 3 bases from J; junction bases left unmatched: 7. The CDR3 DNA follows: TGTGCCAGCAGCTTAGAGCAGGGGGCACAGGACACTGAAGCTTTCTTT. As protein: CASSLEQGAQDTEAFF.

The chain joins TRBV9 to TRBJ2-1; 7 bases are a match to TRBD1. Germline V CDR1 and CDR2: SGDLS, YYNGEE. The CDR3 extends over 15 amino acids. After removal of 4 bases from V and 1 base from J, the junction contained 5 bases not matched to a gene. CDR3 protein: CASSPQQGSYNEQFF. Written as DNA, the CDR3 is TGTGCCAGCAGCCCCCAACAGGGGTCCTACAATGAGCAGTTCTTC.

The chain couples TRBV4-1 to TRBJ2-5, with 14 bases lining up with TRBD2. There are 15 residues in the CDR3. Looked up from germline, CDR1 is MGHRA and CDR2 is YSYEKL. V lost 7 bases, J lost 4 bases, and 5 bases stayed unmatched. The CDR3 sequence: CASTSGLAGVETQYF. CDR3 DNA sequence: TGCGCCAGCACCTCGGGACTAGCGGGGGTAGAGACCCAGTACTTC.

About this clone itself: Additional DNA sequences in this sample encode the identical CDR3. The chain uses TRBV9 and TRBJ2-1; maybe TRBD1 (6 bases). The CDR3 length is 14 residues. Germline CDR1 SGDLS, CDR2 YYNGEE. V lost 0 bases to trimming and J lost 4 bases, with 8 bases between them. CDR3 in amino acids: CASSVGGGYNEQFF. CDR3 DNA sequence: TGTGCCAGCAGCGTAGGAGGGGGATACAATGAGCAGTTCTTC.

The V and J genes are TRBV15 and TRBJ2-7, with D tentatively TRBD1 (7 bases). V was shortened by 0 bases and J by 2 bases, with 14 bases between the two germline ends. This CDR3 has 16 amino acids. Germline CDR1 and CDR2: LNHNV and YYDKDF (reference sequence). The CDR3 loop is CATSRDAGTETYEQYF. In nucleotides, the CDR3 is TGTGCCACCAGCAGAGATGCGGGGACAGAGACCTACGAGCAGTACTTC.

The chain carries TRBV5-1 and TRBJ1-2, with a possible D match to TRBD1 (6 bases). This CDR3 is built from 13 residues. V lost 0 bases, J lost 3 bases, and 6 bases lay in between. Germline assignment: CDR1 SGHRS and CDR2 YFSETQ. The CDR3 loop is CASSLGQDYGYTF. CDR3 DNA sequence: TGCGCCAGCAGCTTGGGACAGGACTATGGCTACACCTTC.

V usage is TRBV7-6 and J usage is TRBJ2-1, with 9 bases identical to TRBD2. V shed 5 bases and J 2 bases; nucleotides not matched to a gene: 4. CDR3 length equals 15 residues. Per the germline V gene, CDR1 is SGHVS and CDR2 is FNYEAQ. The chain's CDR3 is CASSTIAGAYNEQFF. Written as DNA, the CDR3 is TGTGCCAGCAGCACCATAGCGGGGGCCTACAATGAGCAGTTCTTC. Full variable domain (outside the CDR3, taken from reference TRBV7-6 and TRBJ2-1): GAGVSQSPRYKVTKRGQDVALRCDPISGHVSLYWYRQALGQGPEFLTYFNYEAQQDKSGLPNDRFSAERPEGSISTLTIQRTEQRDSAMYRCASSTIAGAYNEQFFGPGTRLTVL.

This sequence joins TRBV7-9 and TRBJ1-2; D gene unclear. V was trimmed by 5 bases and J by 7 bases, leaving 11 bases between them. Germline-derived CDR1 and CDR2 are SEHNR and FQNEAQ (reference sequence). This CDR3 has 12 amino acids. The CDR3 region has the DNA TGTGCCAGCAGCCGCCCAACCGGTGGCTACACCTTC. It codes for CASSRPTGGYTF.

The CDR3 DNA reads TGTGCCAGCAGCCTGCGGGTGCCGACTGAAGCTTTCTTT. Translation: CASSLRVPTEAFF. The chain recombines TRBV11-2 with TRBJ1-1; D unclear. The CDR3 has 13 residues. Trimming took off 5 bases at V and 5 bases at J, with 12 bases between the two ends. Germline V gene data show CDR1 as SGHAT and CDR2 as FQNNGV.

The chain recombines TRBV9 with TRBJ1-4, with 7 bases aligning to TRBD1. This CDR3 comprises 15 residues. Germline trimming cut 4 bases from V and 4 bases from J; bases unmatched to any gene: 7. Germline V gene lookup returns CDR1 SGDLS and CDR2 YYNGEE. The CDR3 spells CASSHEDRINEKLFF. CDR3 bases: TGTGCCAGCAGCCACGAGGACAGGATTAATGAAAAACTGTTTTTT.